The present T cell receptor beta chain was sequenced within a study of shared clonotypes between healthy human individuals. Profiling relied on immunoSEQ multiplex PCR, and the TCRdb table lists in-frame clones only, not all of them. The sample shows more than 400,000 clones, around 96% of them seen only once. From germline, CDR1 is KGHSH and CDR2 LQKENI. The CDR3 extends over 18 amino acids. Trimming at V came to 0 bases and at J to 0 bases, leaving 10 bases not matched to a gene. Sequencing was done on a sample of naive CD4+ T cells sorted from blood. The subset is: CD45RA+ positively selected. This chain connects TRBV18 to TRBJ2-7, with TRBD1 identical over 8 bases. This sequence originates from a woman in her twenties or thirties in good health. This CDR3 is CASSPPQGASESSYEQYF. For the CDR3, the DNA is TGTGCCAGCTCACCACCGCAGGGGGCTAGCGAAAGCTCCTACGAGCAGTACTTC.